The clone carrying this T cell receptor (beta chain) has just a few counts. This sample is drawn from a study of blood T cell repertoires in COVID-19. Overall study context: Samples of COVID-19 (acute and convalescent) were obtained from the United States, Italy and Spain. T cells, B-cell-depleted T cells, or PBMCs supplied cDNA or gDNA.

The Seattle patients joined while their infection was active and were tracked longitudinally afterward. In the original workflow: Amplification from reference gene primers served as the basis for estimated nucleated cell counts. Here immunoSEQ multiplex PCR was the method, and the copy in TCRdb shows in-frame clones only, minus some. Clone size and the V and J calls come from that table; the DNA yielded D and trimming. The sample includes fewer than 200,000 clones, over 80% of them seen just once. The CDR3 has 15 residues. Looked up from germline, CDR1 is LNHDA and CDR2 is SQIVND (reference sequence). J lost 4 bases, V lost 1 base, and 2 bases had no gene match.

Sequencing was carried out using peripheral blood. The chain is built from TRBV19 and TRBJ2-1; TRBD2 aligns across 9 bases. The sequence came from a woman aged 55-70 years with COVID-19, enrolled during active disease. The CDR3 spells CASSIGLAGYNEQFF. In nucleotides, the CDR3 is TGTGCCAGTAGTATAGGTCTAGCGGGATACAATGAGCAGTTCTTC. Full variable domain (rest looked up from reference TRBV19 and TRBJ2-1): DGGITQSPKYLFRKEGQNVTLSCEQNLNHDAMYWYRQDPGQGLRLIYYSQIVNDFQKGDIAEGYSVSREKKESFPLTVTSAQKNPTAFYLCASSIGLAGYNEQFFGPGTRLTVL.